The TCR beta chain described here comes from a study of Siglec-9 on CD8 T cells in melanoma. Study-level results: An effector memory CD8+ subset marked by Siglec-9 reportedly appeared to gather in melanoma.

Method: immunoSEQ multiplex PCR; TCRdb's copy keeps in-frame clones and lacks some. The sample shows 36,000 or so clones, around 82% of them seen only once. For this clone: Its antigen is undetermined.

CDR1 and CDR2 from the germline V gene are SEHNR and FQNEAQ (reference sequence). This CDR3 is built from 19 residues. The sequence was collected from a human donor in good health. Sequencing was done on a sample of Siglec-9- CD8+ T cells sorted from blood. The rearrangement uses TRBV7-9 and TRBJ2-5; TRBD2 aligns across 13 bases. The J call is doubtful: the DNA matches TRBJ2-7 better. CDR3 sequence: CASSPRDPGLAGSTYEQYF. CDR3 DNA: TGTGCCAGCAGTCCAAGGGACCCGGGACTAGCGGGATCGACCTACGAGCAGTACTTC.